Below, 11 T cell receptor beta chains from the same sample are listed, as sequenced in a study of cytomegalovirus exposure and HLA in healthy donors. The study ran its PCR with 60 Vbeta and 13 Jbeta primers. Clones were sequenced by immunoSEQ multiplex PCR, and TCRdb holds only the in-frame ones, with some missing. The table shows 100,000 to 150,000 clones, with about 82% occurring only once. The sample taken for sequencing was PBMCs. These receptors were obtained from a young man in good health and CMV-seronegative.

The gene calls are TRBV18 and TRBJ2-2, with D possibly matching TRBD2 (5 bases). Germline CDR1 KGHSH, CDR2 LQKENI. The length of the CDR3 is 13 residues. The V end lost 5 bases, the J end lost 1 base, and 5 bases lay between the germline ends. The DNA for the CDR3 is TGTGCCAGCTCAGGGAGGAACACCGGGGAGCTGTTTTTT. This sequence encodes CASSGRNTGELFF. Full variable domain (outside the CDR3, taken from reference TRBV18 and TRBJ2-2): NAGVMQNPRHLVRRRGQEARLRCSPMKGHSHVYWYRQLPEEGLKFMVYLQKENIIDESGMPKERFSAEFPKEGPSILRIQQVVRGDSAAYFCASSGRNTGELFFGEGSRLTVL.

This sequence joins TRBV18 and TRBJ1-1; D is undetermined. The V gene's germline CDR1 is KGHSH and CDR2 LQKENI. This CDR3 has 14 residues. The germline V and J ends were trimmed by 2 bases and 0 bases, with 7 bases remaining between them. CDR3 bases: TGTGCCAGCTCACCAAGCAGGTTGAACACTGAAGCTTTCTTT. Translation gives CASSPSRLNTEAFF.

CDR3 nucleotide sequence: TGTGCCAGCAGTGACTCGATCGCGGCGGGATACAATGAGCAGTTCTTC. Its protein product is CASSDSIAAGYNEQFF. The V gene is TRBV6-4, the J gene TRBJ2-1, with D possibly matching TRBD2 (6 bases). The germline V gene encodes CDR1 MRHNA and CDR2 SNTAGT. V was trimmed by 0 bases and J by 4 bases, leaving 13 bases between them. This CDR3 region has 16 residues.

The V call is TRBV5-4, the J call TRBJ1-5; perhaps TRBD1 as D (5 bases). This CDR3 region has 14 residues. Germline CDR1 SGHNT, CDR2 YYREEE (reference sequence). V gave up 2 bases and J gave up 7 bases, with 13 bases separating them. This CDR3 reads CASSLWGEDQPQHF. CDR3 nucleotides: TGTGCCAGCAGCTTATGGGGCGAGGACCAGCCCCAGCATTTT.

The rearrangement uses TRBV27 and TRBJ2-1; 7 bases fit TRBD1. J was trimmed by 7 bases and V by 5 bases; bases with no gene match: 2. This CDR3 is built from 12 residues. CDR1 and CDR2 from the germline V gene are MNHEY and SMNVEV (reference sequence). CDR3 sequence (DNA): TGTGCCAGCAGTGCGACAGGGAATGAGCAGTTCTTC. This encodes CASSATGNEQFF.

CDR3 residues: CASSIRGQVNPPQHF. In DNA, the CDR3 is TGTGCCAGTAGTATAAGGGGACAGGTTAACCCGCCCCAGCATTTT. The chain recombines TRBV19 with TRBJ1-5; 8 nucleotides align to TRBD1. This CDR3 is 15 amino acids long. Germline trimming cut 2 bases from V and 9 bases from J; bases unmatched to any gene: 9. Per the germline V gene, CDR1 is LNHDA and CDR2 is SQIVND (reference sequence).

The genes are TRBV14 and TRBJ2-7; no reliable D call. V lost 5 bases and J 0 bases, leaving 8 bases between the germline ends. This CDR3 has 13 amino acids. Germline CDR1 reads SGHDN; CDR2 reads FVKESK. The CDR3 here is CASSFRSSYEQYF. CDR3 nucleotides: TGTGCCAGCAGCTTTAGAAGCTCCTACGAGCAGTACTTC.

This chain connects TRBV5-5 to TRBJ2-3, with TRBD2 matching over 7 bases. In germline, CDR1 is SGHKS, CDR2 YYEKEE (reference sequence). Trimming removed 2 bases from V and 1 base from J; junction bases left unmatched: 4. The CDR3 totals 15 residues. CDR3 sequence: CASSFRLAGTDTQYF. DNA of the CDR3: TGTGCCAGCAGCTTTCGTCTAGCGGGCACAGATACGCAGTATTTT.

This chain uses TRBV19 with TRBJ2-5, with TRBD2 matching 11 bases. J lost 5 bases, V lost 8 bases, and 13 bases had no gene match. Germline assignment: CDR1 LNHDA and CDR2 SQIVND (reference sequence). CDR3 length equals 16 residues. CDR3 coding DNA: TGTGCCAGTGCCCGGACTAGCGGGTCGCTACTGGAGACCCAGTACTTC. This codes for CASARTSGSLLETQYF.

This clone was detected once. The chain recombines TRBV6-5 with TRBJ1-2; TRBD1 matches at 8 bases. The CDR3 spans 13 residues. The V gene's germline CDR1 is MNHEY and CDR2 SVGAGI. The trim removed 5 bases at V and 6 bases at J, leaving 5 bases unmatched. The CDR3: CASSNGQGHGYTF. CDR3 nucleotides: TGTGCCAGCAGTAATGGACAGGGCCATGGCTACACCTTC.

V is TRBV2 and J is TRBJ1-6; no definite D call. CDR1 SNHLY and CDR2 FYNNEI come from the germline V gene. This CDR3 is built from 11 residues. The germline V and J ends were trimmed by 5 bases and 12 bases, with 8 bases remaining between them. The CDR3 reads CASSLGQPLHF. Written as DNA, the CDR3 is TGTGCCAGCAGTTTGGGCCAACCCCTCCACTTT.